These 15 T cell receptor beta chains were all obtained from the same sample, sequenced in a study of cytomegalovirus exposure and HLA in healthy donors. The PCR used 60 Vbeta and 13 Jbeta primers. Assay used: immunoSEQ multiplex PCR; TCRdb lists only in-frame clones, some missing. Among roughly 150,000 clones listed, approximately 88% were seen once. The specimen was PBMCs. The receptors derive from a woman between 18 and 29 years old in good health and CMV-seronegative.

The chain joins TRBV29-1 to TRBJ1-1; 7 bases are a match to TRBD1. Germline CDR1 SQVTM, CDR2 ANQGSEA. V trimming: 4 bases; J trimming: 4 bases; junction bases outside the gene matches: 6. The CDR3 spans 13 residues. The CDR3 DNA sequence: TGCAGCGTTGGGAAGGGGGCGGGCACTGAAGCTTTCTTT. It yields the protein CSVGKGAGTEAFF.

In nucleotides, the CDR3 is TGTGCCAGCAGCTTAGAGGCAGGGCCGGGACAGGGGGGGTATGGCTACACCTTC. It yields the protein CASSLEAGPGQGGYGYTF. The rearrangement links TRBV7-6 to TRBJ1-2; 11 nucleotides match TRBD1. The germline gives CDR1 SGHVS, CDR2 FNYEAQ. Trimming at V came to 1 base and at J to 5 bases, leaving 12 bases not matched to a gene. CDR3 length: 18 amino acids.

The chain recombines TRBV9 with TRBJ1-6, with 7 positions matching TRBD1. V shed 3 bases, J shed 9 bases, and the junction held 3 bases outside the gene matches. This CDR3 has 13 residues. Germline V CDR1 and CDR2: SGDLS, YYNGEE. CDR3 in amino acids: CASSAGQFSPLHF. The CDR3 DNA reads TGTGCCAGCAGCGCGGGACAGTTTTCACCCCTCCACTTT.

This rearrangement joins TRBV6-5 to TRBJ1-5; no firm D call. Germline V lookup: CDR1 MNHEY, CDR2 SVGAGI. This CDR3 is 16 amino acids long. Trimming cost V 4 bases and J 2 bases, with 15 bases left between them. The CDR3 DNA reads as TGTGCCAGCAGTTTCAGACCCGGGGTGGGCAATCAGCCCCAGCATTTT. This translates into CASSFRPGVGNQPQHF.

This chain connects TRBV27 to TRBJ1-2, with D unclear. Deletions cut 3 bases from V and 4 bases from J, with 15 bases between. The CDR3 consists of 15 residues. Germline V gene lookup returns CDR1 MNHEY and CDR2 SMNVEV (reference sequence). CDR3 amino acids: CASSFRPAGSYGYTF. CDR3 nucleotide sequence: TGTGCCAGCAGTTTCCGCCCTGCCGGGAGCTATGGCTACACCTTC.

The V and J genes are TRBV25-1 and TRBJ1-1, with D unresolved. Trimming removed 4 bases from V and 2 bases from J, with 11 bases in between. This CDR3 has 14 residues. CDR1 MGHDK and CDR2 SYGVNS come from the germline V gene. CDR3 nucleotide sequence: TGTGCCAGCAGTGCAATCGGTCGAAACACTGAAGCTTTCTTT. It specifies CASSAIGRNTEAFF. Complete variable domain (other parts from reference TRBV25-1 and TRBJ1-1): EADIYQTPRYLVIGTGKKITLECSQTMGHDKMYWYQQDPGMELHLIHYSYGVNSTEKGDLSSESTVSRIRTEHFPLTLESARPSHTSQYLCASSAIGRNTEAFFGQGTRLTVV.

The chain is built from TRBV6-1 and TRBJ1-2, with TRBD1 matching over 8 bases. V shed 6 bases, J shed 4 bases, and the junction held 7 bases outside the gene matches. The length of the CDR3 is 14 residues. From germline, CDR1 is MNHNS and CDR2 SASEGT. This CDR3 reads CASRSAGTGYGYTF. CDR3 in DNA: TGTGCCAGCAGGTCCGCCGGGACAGGCTATGGCTACACCTTC.

J is TRBJ1-5 and V is TRBV28; D not certain. V was cut by 7 bases and J by 0 bases, with 13 bases left in between. Germline V CDR1 and CDR2: MDHEN, SYDVKM. There are 15 residues in the CDR3. The DNA of the CDR3 is TGTGCCAGCACTCGGGGAACCTATAGCAATCAGCCCCAGCATTTT. Its translation: CASTRGTYSNQPQHF.

The genes are TRBV6-1 and TRBJ1-5; tentative D call: TRBD1 (6 bases). This CDR3 spans 15 amino acids. V was clipped by 4 bases and J by 4 bases, with 14 bases between them. In germline, CDR1 is MNHNS, CDR2 SASEGT. CDR3 DNA sequence: TGTGCCAGCAGTGTGGCAGGGGCAGGTAATCAGCCCCAGCATTTT. Translated: CASSVAGAGNQPQHF.

V and J are TRBV4-2 and TRBJ1-2, with 7 bases identical to TRBD1. Germline V gene sequence: CDR1 LGHNA, CDR2 YNFKEQ. This CDR3 comprises 15 residues. The trim removed 6 bases at V and 6 bases at J, leaving 13 bases unmatched. CDR3 region: CASSRLRTGENGYTF. CDR3 nucleotides: TGTGCCAGCAGTCGACTTCGGACAGGAGAAAATGGCTACACCTTC.

V gene TRBV4-1 combines with J gene TRBJ1-2, with 7 bases that match TRBD1. Germline CDR1 and CDR2: MGHRA and YSYEKL. The ends lost 4 bases at V and 0 bases at J; junction bases unmatched: 8. The CDR3 loop spans 16 amino acids. CDR3 DNA: TGCGCCAGCAGCCTACAGCGACAGGGAGCTAACTATGGCTACACCTTC. Translating it yields CASSLQRQGANYGYTF.

J is TRBJ2-7 and V is TRBV10-3, with TRBD1 identical over 7 bases. From germline, CDR1 is ENHRY and CDR2 SYGVKD. V was clipped by 6 bases and J by 3 bases; unmatched bases: 8. The CDR3 is 14 amino acids. The CDR3 DNA reads as TGTGCCATCAGACAGGGGCCGGACCACTACGAGCAGTACTTC. It is translated as CAIRQGPDHYEQYF.

This chain uses TRBV11-2 with TRBJ2-7, with D uncertain. The length of the CDR3 is 13 residues. Trimming removed 1 base at V and 3 bases at J, with 7 bases between. The germline gives CDR1 SGHAT, CDR2 FQNNGV. CDR3 DNA: TGTGCCAGCAGCTTAGGTCAGAACTACGAGCAGTACTTC. It specifies CASSLGQNYEQYF. The whole variable domain, remainder taken from reference TRBV11-2 and TRBJ2-7, is EAGVAQSPRYKIIEKRQSVAFWCNPISGHATLYWYQQILGQGPKLLIQFQNNGVVDDSQLPKDRFSAERLKGVDSTLKIQPAKLEDSAVYLCASSLGQNYEQYFGPGTRLTVT.

The count of this clone is one. The chain recombines TRBV19 with TRBJ2-7; possible D gene TRBD1, 5 bases. Germline V CDR1 and CDR2: LNHDA, SQIVND (reference sequence). Trimming cost V 5 bases and J 7 bases, with 18 bases left between them. The CDR3 is 14 amino acids. CDR3 nucleotides: TGTGCCAGTAGTTCCAGGGATCTCTCGCGGGAGCAGTACTTC. Protein: CASSSRDLSREQYF.

This clone was detected a few times. One end of the junction varies from germline; a read error may be responsible. As DNA, the CDR3 is TGTGCCAGCAGCCAAGATTCAGGATCTGGGGCCAACGGCCTGACTTTC. Residues: CASSQDSGSGANGLTF. The chain couples TRBV4-2 to TRBJ2-6; TRBD1 might be the D (5 bases). Germline CDR1 reads LGHNA; CDR2 reads YNFKEQ. This CDR3 has 16 residues.